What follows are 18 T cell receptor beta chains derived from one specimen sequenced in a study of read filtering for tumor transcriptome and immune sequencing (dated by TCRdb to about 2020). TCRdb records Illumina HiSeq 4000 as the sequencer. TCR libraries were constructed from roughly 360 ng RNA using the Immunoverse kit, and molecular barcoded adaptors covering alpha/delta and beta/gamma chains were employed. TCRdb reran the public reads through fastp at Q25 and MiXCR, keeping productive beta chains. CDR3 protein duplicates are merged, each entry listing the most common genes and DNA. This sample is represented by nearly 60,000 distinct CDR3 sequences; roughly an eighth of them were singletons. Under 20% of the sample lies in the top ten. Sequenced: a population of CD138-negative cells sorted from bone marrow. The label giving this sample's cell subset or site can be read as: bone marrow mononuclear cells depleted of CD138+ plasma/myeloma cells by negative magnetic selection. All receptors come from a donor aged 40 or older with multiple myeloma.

As DNA, the CDR3 is TGTGCCAGCAGCCTCCTTCAGGACTCCTCTGGAAACACCATATATTTT. Its translation: CASSLLQDSSGNTIYF. The rearrangement links TRBV14 to TRBJ1-3; D gene unclear. Between the trimmed V and J ends, which lost 4 bases and 0 bases, there was a span of 13 bases. Per the germline V gene, CDR1 is SGHDN and CDR2 is FVKESK. The CDR3 is 16 residues long. Variable domain in full (rest from reference TRBV14 and TRBJ1-3): EAGVTQFPSHSVIEKGQTVTLRCDPISGHDNLYWYRRVMGKEIKFLLHFVKESKQDESGMPNNRFLAERTGGTYSTLKVQPAELEDSGVYFCASSLLQDSSGNTIYFGEGSWLTVV.

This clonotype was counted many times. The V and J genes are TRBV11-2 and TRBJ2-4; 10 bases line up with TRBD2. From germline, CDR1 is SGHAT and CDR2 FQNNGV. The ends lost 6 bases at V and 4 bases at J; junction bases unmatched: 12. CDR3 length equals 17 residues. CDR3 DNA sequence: TGTGCCAGCAGGTCAGGACTAGCGGTGGATCCTAAAAACATTCAGTACTTC. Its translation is CASRSGLAVDPKNIQYF.

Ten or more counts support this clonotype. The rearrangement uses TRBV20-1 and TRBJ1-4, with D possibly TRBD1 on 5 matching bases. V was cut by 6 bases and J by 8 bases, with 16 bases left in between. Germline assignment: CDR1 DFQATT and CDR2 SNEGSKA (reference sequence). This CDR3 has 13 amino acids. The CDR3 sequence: CSASPRQTEKLFF. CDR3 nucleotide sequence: TGCAGTGCATCACCGAGACAGACGGAAAAACTGTTTTTT.

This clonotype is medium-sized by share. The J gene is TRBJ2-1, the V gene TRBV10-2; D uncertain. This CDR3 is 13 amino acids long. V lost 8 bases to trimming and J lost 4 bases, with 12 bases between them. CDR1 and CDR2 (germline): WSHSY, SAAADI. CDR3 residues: CASGVSTYNEQFF. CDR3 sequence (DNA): TGCGCCAGCGGGGTGTCAACTTACAATGAGCAGTTCTTC.

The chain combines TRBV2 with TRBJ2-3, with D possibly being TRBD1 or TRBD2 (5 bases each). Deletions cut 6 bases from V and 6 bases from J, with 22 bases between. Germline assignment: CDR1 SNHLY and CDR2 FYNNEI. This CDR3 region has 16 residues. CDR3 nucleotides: TGTGCCAGCAGGTCCCCGGGGCAGAAGGGGAAGGATACGCAGTATTTT. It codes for CASRSPGQKGKDTQYF.

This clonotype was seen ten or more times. CDR3 loop: CATSDFGRSTGELFF. The CDR3 nucleotides read TGTGCCACCAGTGATTTTGGCAGAAGCACCGGGGAGCTGTTTTTT. The chain combines TRBV24-1 with TRBJ2-2; D is unresolved. V lost 1 base and J lost 4, with 9 bases in between. Germline V gene sequence: CDR1 KGHDR, CDR2 SFDVKD. This CDR3 has 15 amino acids.

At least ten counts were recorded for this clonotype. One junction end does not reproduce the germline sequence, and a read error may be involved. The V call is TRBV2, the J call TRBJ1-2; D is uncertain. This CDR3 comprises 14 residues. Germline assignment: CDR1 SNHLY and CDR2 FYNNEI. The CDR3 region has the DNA TGTGCCAGCAGTGGGACGCTACCTAGCTATGGCCACACCTTC. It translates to CASSGTLPSYGHTF.

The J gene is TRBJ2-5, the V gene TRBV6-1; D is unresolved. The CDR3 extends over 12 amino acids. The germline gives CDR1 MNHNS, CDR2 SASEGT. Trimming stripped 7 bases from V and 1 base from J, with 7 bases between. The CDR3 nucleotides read TGTGCCAGCATGTCAGCCCAAGAGACCCAGTACTTC. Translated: CASMSAQETQYF.

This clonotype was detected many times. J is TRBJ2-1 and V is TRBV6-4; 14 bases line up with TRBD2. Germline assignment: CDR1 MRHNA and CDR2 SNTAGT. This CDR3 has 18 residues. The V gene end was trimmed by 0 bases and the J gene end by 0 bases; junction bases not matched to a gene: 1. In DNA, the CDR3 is TGTGCCAGCAGTGACTCGACTAGCGGGGGGGGCTCCTACAATGAGCAGTTCTTC. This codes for CASSDSTSGGGSYNEQFF.

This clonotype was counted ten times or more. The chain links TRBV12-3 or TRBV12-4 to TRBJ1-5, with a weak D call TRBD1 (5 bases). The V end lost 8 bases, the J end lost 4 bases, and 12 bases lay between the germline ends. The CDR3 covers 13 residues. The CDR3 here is CASSVRGNQPQHF. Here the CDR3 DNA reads TGTGCCAGCTCCGTTCGGGGGAATCAGCCCCAGCATTTT.

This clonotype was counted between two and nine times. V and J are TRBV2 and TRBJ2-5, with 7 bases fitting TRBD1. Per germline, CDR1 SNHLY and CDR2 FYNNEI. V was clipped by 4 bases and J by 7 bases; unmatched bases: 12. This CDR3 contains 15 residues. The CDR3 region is CASSATGDGEGTQYF. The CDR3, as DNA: TGTGCCAGCAGTGCCACAGGGGATGGGGAAGGGACCCAGTACTTC.

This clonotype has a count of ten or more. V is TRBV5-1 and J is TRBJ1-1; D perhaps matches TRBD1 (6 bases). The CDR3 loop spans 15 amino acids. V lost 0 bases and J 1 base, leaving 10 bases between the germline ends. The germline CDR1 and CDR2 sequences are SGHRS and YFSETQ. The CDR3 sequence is CASSLAPGENTEAFF. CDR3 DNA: TGCGCCAGCAGCTTGGCTCCAGGGGAGAACACTGAAGCTTTCTTT.

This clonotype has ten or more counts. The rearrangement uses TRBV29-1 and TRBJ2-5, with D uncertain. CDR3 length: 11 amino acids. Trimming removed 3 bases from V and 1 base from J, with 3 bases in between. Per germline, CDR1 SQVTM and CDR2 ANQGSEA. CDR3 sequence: CSVEVQETQYF. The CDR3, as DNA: TGCAGCGTTGAGGTCCAAGAGACCCAGTACTTC.

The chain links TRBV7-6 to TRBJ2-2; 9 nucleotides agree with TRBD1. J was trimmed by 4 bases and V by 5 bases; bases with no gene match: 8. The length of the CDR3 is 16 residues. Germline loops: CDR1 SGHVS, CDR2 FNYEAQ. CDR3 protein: CASSAGTGRITGELFF. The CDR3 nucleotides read TGTGCCAGCAGCGCCGGGACAGGGCGTATCACCGGGGAGCTGTTTTTT. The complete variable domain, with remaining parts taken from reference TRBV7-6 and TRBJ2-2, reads GAGVSQSPRYKVTKRGQDVALRCDPISGHVSLYWYRQALGQGPEFLTYFNYEAQQDKSGLPNDRFSAERPEGSISTLTIQRTEQRDSAMYRCASSAGTGRITGELFFGEGSRLTVL.

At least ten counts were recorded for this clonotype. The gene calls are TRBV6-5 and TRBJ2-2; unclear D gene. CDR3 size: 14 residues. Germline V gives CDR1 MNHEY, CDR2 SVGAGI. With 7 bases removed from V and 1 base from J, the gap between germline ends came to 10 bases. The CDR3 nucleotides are TGTGCCAGCAACCCCATTATGAACACCGGGGAGCTGTTTTTT. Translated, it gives CASNPIMNTGELFF.

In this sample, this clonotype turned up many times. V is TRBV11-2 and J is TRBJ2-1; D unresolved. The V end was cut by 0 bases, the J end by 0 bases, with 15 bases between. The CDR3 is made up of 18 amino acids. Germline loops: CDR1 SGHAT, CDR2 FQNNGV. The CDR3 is CASSLDHRGLSSYNEQFF. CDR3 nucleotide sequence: TGTGCCAGCAGCTTAGACCATCGTGGGTTGAGCTCCTACAATGAGCAGTTCTTC.

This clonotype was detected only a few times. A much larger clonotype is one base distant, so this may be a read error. Here the CDR3 DNA reads TGCGCCAGCATGGGGGGCACTGAAGCTTTCTTT. Translation gives CASMGGTEAFF. The rearrangement uses TRBV10-2 and TRBJ1-1; a possible D gene is TRBD1 (5 bases). The CDR3 length is 11 residues. Trimming took 7 bases from V and 4 from J, leaving 7 bases between them. The germline CDR1 and CDR2 sequences are WSHSY and SAAADI.

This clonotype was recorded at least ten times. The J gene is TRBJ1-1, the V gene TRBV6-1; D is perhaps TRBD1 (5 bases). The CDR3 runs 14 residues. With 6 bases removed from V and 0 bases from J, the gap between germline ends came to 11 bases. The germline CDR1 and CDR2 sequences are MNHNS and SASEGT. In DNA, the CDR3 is TGTGCCAGCAGCTCTGGGGGGTTGAACACTGAAGCTTTCTTT. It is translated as CASSSGGLNTEAFF.